The subject of this entry is one T cell receptor beta chain. In the study's own analysis: Nucleated cell counts were estimated from reference gene primer amplification. The assay was immunoSEQ multiplex PCR, and TCRdb's table has in-frame clones only and misses some. V and J calls and clone size come straight from that table; D and trimming were deduced from the DNA. The top ten hold around 22% of the sample, which has tens of thousands of clones, roughly 88% seen once. This sample is part of a study of blood T cell repertoires in COVID-19. As for the study in general: Specimens from acute and convalescent COVID-19 originated in the United States, Italy and Spain. PBMCs, B-cell-depleted T cells, or T cells were the source of the cDNA or gDNA that made up the material.

V lost 0 bases and J lost 0, with 21 bases in between. CDR1 and CDR2 (germline): KGHDR, SFDVKD. The CDR3 covers 20 residues. Sequenced input: peripheral blood. The chain couples TRBV24-1 to TRBJ2-3, with D maybe TRBD2 (6 bases). This TCR was sampled from a man aged 65 to 79 in a cohort sampled during active COVID-19. CDR3 sequence reads: CATSDLRSPRAGTSTDTQYF. The DNA of the CDR3 is TGTGCCACCAGTGATTTGAGATCCCCTAGGGCGGGAACTAGCACAGATACGCAGTATTTT.